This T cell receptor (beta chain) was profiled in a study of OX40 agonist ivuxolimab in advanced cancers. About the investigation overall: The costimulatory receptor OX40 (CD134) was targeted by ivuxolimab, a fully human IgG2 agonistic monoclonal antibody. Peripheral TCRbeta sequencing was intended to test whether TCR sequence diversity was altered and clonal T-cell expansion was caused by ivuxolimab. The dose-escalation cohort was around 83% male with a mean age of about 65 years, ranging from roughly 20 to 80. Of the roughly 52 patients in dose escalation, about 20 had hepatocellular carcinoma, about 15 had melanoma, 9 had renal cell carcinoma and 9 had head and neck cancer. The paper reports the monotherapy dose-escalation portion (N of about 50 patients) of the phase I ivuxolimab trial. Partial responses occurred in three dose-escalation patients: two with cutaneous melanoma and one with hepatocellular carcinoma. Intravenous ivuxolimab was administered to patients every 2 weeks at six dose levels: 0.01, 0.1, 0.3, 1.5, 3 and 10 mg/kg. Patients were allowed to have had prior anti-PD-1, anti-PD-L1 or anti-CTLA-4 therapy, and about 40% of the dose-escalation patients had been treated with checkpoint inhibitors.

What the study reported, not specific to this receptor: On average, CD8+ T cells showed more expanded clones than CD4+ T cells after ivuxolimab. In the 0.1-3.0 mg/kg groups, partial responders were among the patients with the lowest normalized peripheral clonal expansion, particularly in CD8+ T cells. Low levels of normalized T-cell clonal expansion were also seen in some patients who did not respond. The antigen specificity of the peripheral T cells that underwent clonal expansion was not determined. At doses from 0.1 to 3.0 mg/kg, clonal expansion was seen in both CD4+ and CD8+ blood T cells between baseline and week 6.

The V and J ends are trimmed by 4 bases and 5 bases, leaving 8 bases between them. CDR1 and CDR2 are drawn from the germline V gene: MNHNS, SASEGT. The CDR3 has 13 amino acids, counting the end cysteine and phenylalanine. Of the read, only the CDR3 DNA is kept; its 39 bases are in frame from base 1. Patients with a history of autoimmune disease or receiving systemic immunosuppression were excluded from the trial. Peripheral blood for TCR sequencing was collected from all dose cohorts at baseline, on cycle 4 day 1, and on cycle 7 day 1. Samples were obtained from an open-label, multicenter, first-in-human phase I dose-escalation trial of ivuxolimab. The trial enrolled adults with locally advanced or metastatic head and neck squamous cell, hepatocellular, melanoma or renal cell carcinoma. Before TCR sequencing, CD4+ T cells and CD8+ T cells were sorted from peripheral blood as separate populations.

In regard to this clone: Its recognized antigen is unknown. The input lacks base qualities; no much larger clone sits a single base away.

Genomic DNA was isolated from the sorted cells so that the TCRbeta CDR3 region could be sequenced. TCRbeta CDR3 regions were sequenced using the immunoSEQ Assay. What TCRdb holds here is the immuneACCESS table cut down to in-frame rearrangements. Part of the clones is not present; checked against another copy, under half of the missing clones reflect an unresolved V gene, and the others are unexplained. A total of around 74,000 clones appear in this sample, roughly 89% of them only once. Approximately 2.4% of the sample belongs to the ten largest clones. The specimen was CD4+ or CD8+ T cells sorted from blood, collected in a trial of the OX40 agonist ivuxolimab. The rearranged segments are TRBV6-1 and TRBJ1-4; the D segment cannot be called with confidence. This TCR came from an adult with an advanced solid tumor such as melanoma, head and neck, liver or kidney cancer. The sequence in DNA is TGTGCCAGCAGTGGCCTGGGAAATGAAAAACTGTTTTTT. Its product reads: CASSGLGNEKLFF.